Sequencing of this TCR beta chain was carried out in a study of blood T cell repertoires in COVID-19. About the research overall: The study drew acute and convalescent COVID-19 samples from the United States, Italy and Spain.

Clones were sequenced by immunoSEQ multiplex PCR, and TCRdb holds only the in-frame ones, with some missing. The repertoire consists of about 220,000 clones, with about 79% occurring once and the leading ten covering about 3.4%. Cohorts were based on clinical histories the participants reported. Recovery meant two consecutive negative NP/OP PCR tests, professional clearance, or resolved symptoms. The CDR3 covers 14 residues. V lost 0 bases and J lost 5, with 10 bases in between. Germline V lookup: CDR1 ENHRY, CDR2 SYGVKD. The sequenced material came from PBMCs or T cells enriched from blood (not recorded which). The origin of this receptor is a woman aged 55 to 70 who had recovered from COVID-19. The chain is built from TRBV10-3 and TRBJ1-2; no firm D call. Here the CDR3 reads CAISESTRSYGYTF. The CDR3 DNA reads TGTGCCATCAGTGAGTCGACTCGAAGTTATGGCTACACCTTC.